Shown below are 30 T cell receptor beta chains from a single sample sequenced in a study of CXCR3-negative and CXCR3-positive naive CD8 T cells. The authors prepared UMI-labeled TRB cDNA libraries by 5' RACE. TCRdb reworked the 5' RACE reads into one entry per CDR3 protein, no DNA. Here the sample table reports fewer than 90,000 distinct CDR3 sequences. Their target antigens are unknown. Overall study findings and caveats: CXCR3-positive naive cells had more hydrophobic TRB CDR3s than CXCR3-negative naive cells.

Sequencing was done on a sample of naive CXCR3+ CD8+ T cells from blood. As to subset: CD45RO-CCR7+CD27+CD95- naive CD8+ T cells expressing CXCR3 (TNR3+). Receptors were obtained from a human donor in good health. Some clones in this sample may be carry-over from other donors' samples.

V and J are TRBV6-2 or TRBV6-3 and TRBJ2-7; TCRdb designates TRBD2, a call that cannot be tested without DNA. This CDR3 comprises 15 residues. Germline V gene data show CDR1 as MNHEY and CDR2 as SVGEGT. The CDR3 loop is CASSYPGEDNGEQYF.

The chain has TRBV20-1 and TRBJ2-1; TCRdb's D call of TRBD2 is untestable without DNA. The CDR3 covers 16 residues. Germline CDR1 is DFQATT and CDR2 is SNEGSKA (reference sequence). CDR3 loop: CSARVGEGSSYNEQFF.

The CDR3 sequence is CASSQEQDSNYGYTF. The chain combines TRBV14 with TRBJ1-2; TCRdb's D gene call, TRBD1, goes unchecked for lack of DNA. This CDR3 is 15 amino acids long. Germline V lookup: CDR1 SGHDN, CDR2 FVKESK.

The chain uses TRBV7-6 and TRBJ1-4; TCRdb designates TRBD1, a call that cannot be tested without DNA. In germline, CDR1 is SGHVS, CDR2 FNYEAQ. This CDR3 has 14 residues. The CDR3 spells CASSHGGTNEKLFF.

The chain links TRBV7-9 to TRBJ1-3. This CDR3 comprises 15 residues. Germline V gene lookup returns CDR1 SEHNR and CDR2 FQNEAQ (reference sequence). The CDR3 sequence is CASNSQQAPGNTIYF.

The gene calls are TRBV4-1 and TRBJ2-5; TCRdb calls TRBD2, which cannot be checked without DNA. The CDR3 runs 15 residues. From germline, CDR1 is MGHRA and CDR2 YSYEKL. The CDR3 spells CASSETSGLQETQYF.

The CDR3 protein is CATSIGSSQPQHF. The gene calls are TRBV15 and TRBJ1-5. Germline V gene data show CDR1 as LNHNV and CDR2 as YYDKDF (reference sequence). The CDR3 has 13 amino acids.

V usage is TRBV7-9 and J usage is TRBJ2-5; with no DNA, the TCRdb D assignment of TRBD2 cannot be verified. The CDR3 runs 16 residues. CDR1 and CDR2 (germline): SEHNR, FQNEAQ (reference sequence). The CDR3 sequence is CASSFRPAGDQETQYF.

The V and J genes are TRBV2 and TRBJ2-1; the TCRdb call, TRBD1, lacks DNA for checking. The CDR3 contains 13 residues. Germline V CDR1 and CDR2: SNHLY, FYNNEI. Here the CDR3 reads CASSDRGGNEQFF.

V gene TRBV7-6 combines with J gene TRBJ2-7; absent DNA, TCRdb's TRBD1 call cannot be checked. Germline V CDR1 and CDR2: SGHVS, FNYEAQ. This CDR3 spans 13 amino acids. The chain's CDR3 is CASSLQGADEQYF.

The chain has TRBV5-1 and TRBJ2-3; TCRdb returns TRBD1, unconfirmable since there is no DNA. Germline V CDR1 and CDR2: SGHRS, YFSETQ. The CDR3 is 15 residues long. The CDR3 sequence: CASSPRRTSGDTQYF. The whole variable domain, remainder taken from reference TRBV5-1 and TRBJ2-3, is KAGVTQTPRYLIKTRGQQVTLSCSPISGHRSVSWYQQTPGQGLQFLFEYFSETQRNKGNFPGRFSGRQFSNSRSEMNVSTLELGDSALYLCASSPRRTSGDTQYFGPGTRLTVL.

The chain combines TRBV12-5 with TRBJ2-1; with no DNA, the TCRdb D assignment of TRBD1 cannot be verified. Germline V gives CDR1 LGHNT, CDR2 FRNRAP. The CDR3 extends over 13 amino acids. CDR3 sequence reads: CASGFGGNNEQFF.

The V call is TRBV5-1, the J call TRBJ2-5. Germline loops: CDR1 SGHRS, CDR2 YFSETQ. The CDR3 runs 13 residues. The CDR3 here is CASSVFGQETQYF.

Here the CDR3 reads CASSQEARNEQFF. V usage is TRBV4-1 and J usage is TRBJ2-1. CDR1 is MGHRA, CDR2 YSYEKL, per germline. The length of the CDR3 is 13 residues.

This chain links TRBV11-2 with TRBJ2-7; with no DNA, the TCRdb D assignment of TRBD1 cannot be verified. Germline CDR1 reads SGHAT; CDR2 reads FQNNGV. The CDR3 runs 15 residues. CDR3 residues: CASSLTGQGVYEQYF.

The chain is built from TRBV6-2 or TRBV6-3 and TRBJ2-7; the TRBD1 assignment by TCRdb is unverifiable without DNA. CDR3 length: 14 residues. CDR1 is MNHEY, CDR2 SVGEGT, per germline. CDR3 amino acids: CASIYPGQGEEQYF.

This chain uses TRBV28 with TRBJ1-2; TCRdb's assignment of TRBD1 cannot be checked, as there is no DNA. Germline loops: CDR1 MDHEN, CDR2 SYDVKM. The CDR3 loop spans 16 amino acids. The CDR3 region is CASSTILGQGFYGYTF.

The J gene is TRBJ2-1, the V gene TRBV6-5. The CDR3 loop spans 11 amino acids. CDR1 and CDR2 (germline): MNHEY, SVGAGI. Here the CDR3 reads CATIFINEQFF.

This sequence joins TRBV7-8 and TRBJ2-1; checking the TCRdb D call of TRBD2 is not possible without DNA. CDR3 length: 15 residues. Germline assignment: CDR1 SGHVS and CDR2 FQNEAQ. The CDR3 here is CASSSLAVSYNEQFF.

The chain has TRBV10-3 and TRBJ2-7; TCRdb selects TRBD1, and the lack of DNA leaves this call unchecked. The CDR3 spans 12 residues. Germline V gene data show CDR1 as ENHRY and CDR2 as SYGVKD. CDR3 protein: CAIKTVSYEQYF.

Here the CDR3 reads CASRPGNNSPLHF. The genes are TRBV12-3 or TRBV12-4 and TRBJ1-6; TCRdb indicates TRBD1, and absent DNA this call remains unverified. CDR3 length: 13 residues.

This chain connects TRBV7-9 to TRBJ2-1. Per the germline V gene, CDR1 is SEHNR and CDR2 is FQNEAQ (reference sequence). CDR3 length: 16 amino acids. The CDR3 spells CASSLDQGSSYNEQFF.

The chain combines TRBV7-9 with TRBJ1-2. The V gene's germline CDR1 is SEHNR and CDR2 FQNEAQ (reference sequence). The CDR3 covers 12 residues. This chain's CDR3 is CASSLLLYGYTF.

CDR3 loop: CASSYATPGQSYEQYF. The rearrangement uses TRBV6-5 and TRBJ2-7; as DNA is missing, the TRBD1 call by TCRdb cannot be tested. CDR3 length: 16 residues. Germline V lookup: CDR1 MNHEY, CDR2 SVGAGI.

This chain connects TRBV4-3 to TRBJ2-7; TCRdb picks TRBD1, but there is no DNA to check that call. Germline V lookup: CDR1 LGHNA, CDR2 YSLEER. The CDR3 is 14 residues long. This chain's CDR3 is CASSHRDTSYEQYF.

This chain connects TRBV6-6 to TRBJ1-1; the TCRdb D gene call, TRBD1, has no DNA to confirm it. CDR3 size: 15 residues. Germline V lookup: CDR1 MNHNY, CDR2 SVGAGI (reference sequence). CDR3 in amino acids: CASSYSDRGNTEAFF.

The rearrangement joins TRBV28 to TRBJ2-4. CDR3 size: 13 residues. CDR1 is MDHEN, CDR2 SYDVKM, per germline. The CDR3 sequence is CASYREGLHIQYF.

The genes are TRBV14 and TRBJ2-7; the D gene TCRdb calls, TRBD1, cannot be checked with no DNA. This CDR3 is built from 15 residues. The V gene's germline CDR1 is SGHDN and CDR2 FVKESK. The CDR3 spells CASSLARGIFYEQYF.

The genes are TRBV21-1 and TRBJ2-7; TCRdb calls TRBD1, which cannot be checked without DNA. TRBV21-1 is annotated as a pseudogene. CDR3 length equals 15 residues. CDR3 sequence reads: CASSKFKTGNHEQYF.

The chain recombines TRBV28 with TRBJ2-7; TCRdb's assignment of TRBD1 cannot be checked, as there is no DNA. The CDR3 extends over 15 amino acids. CDR1 is MDHEN, CDR2 SYDVKM, per germline. CDR3 residues: CASTGDRVSSYEQYF.